These T cell receptor beta chains were read from a single sample in a study of T-cell memory formation after mild COVID-19. TCRdb called the 5' RACE reads again in MiXCR, with one record for every CDR3 protein. The top ten hold approximately 21% of the sample, which has 350,000 to 500,000 distinct CDR3 sequences, 15% to 20% seen once. Sample: PBMCs or a T cell subset sorted from them (not recorded which). These receptors originate from a man younger than 30 who had mild COVID-19 (a few samples of this study predate the infection). Cell type and time point are not known. Each CDR3 is given with its conserved first and last residue. A D gene is named only where the DNA matches it firmly. Where a row states a size, it is once, few, many or the class of an expanded clone; other rows omit it.

J gene,V gene,D gene,clone size,CDR3 DNA,CDR3 protein
TRBJ1-5,TRBV4-1,TRBD1,few,TGCGCCAGCAGCCAAGGGAGGACAGGGGGCTTTCAGCCCCAGCATTTT,CASSQGRTGGFQPQHF
TRBJ2-5,TRBV5-1,TRBD2,few,TGCGCCAGCAACCAACTAGCGGGGGCTGGCGAGACCCAGTACTTC,CASNQLAGAGETQYF
TRBJ1-1,TRBV20-1,NA,few,TGCAGTGCCCCGGGGCCCTCCGGCGGGGCTTTCTTT,CSAPGPSGGAFF
TRBJ2-7,TRBV20-1,TRBD1,few,TGCAGTGCTGACTCCGGGACAGGGAGGTACGAGCAGTACTTC,CSADSGTGRYEQYF
TRBJ1-1,TRBV4-2,TRBD1,NA,TGTGCCAGCAGCCATAATACAGGGGGGGGAACTGAAGCTTTCTTT,CASSHNTGGGTEAFF
TRBJ2-6,TRBV3-1,NA,few,TGTGCCAGCAGCCTCGCTAGGAGCTCTGGGGCCAACGTCCTGACTTTC,CASSLARSSGANVLTF
TRBJ2-7,TRBV5-1,NA,few,TGCGCCAGCAGCTCCCCGTCGCACAGCTCCTACGAGCAGTACTTC,CASSSPSHSSYEQYF
TRBJ1-2,TRBV3-1,TRBD1,few,TGTGCCAGCAGCTTACCGGGACAGAACTATGGCTACACCTTC,CASSLPGQNYGYTF
TRBJ2-1,TRBV29-1,NA,NA,TGCAGCGTTGCCCTAGGACAAGCCTACAATGAGCAGTTCTTC,CSVALGQAYNEQFF
TRBJ1-5,TRBV4-1,NA,few,TGCGCCAGCAGCCCTGCTGTGGGGGCAGGACAGCCCCAGCATTTT,CASSPAVGAGQPQHF
TRBJ2-2,TRBV6-5,NA,few,TGTGCCAGCAGCCGAACCAGTGACACCGGGGAGCTGTTTTTT,CASSRTSDTGELFF
TRBJ2-1,TRBV5-1,NA,few,TGCGCCAGCAGCGAGACAGGCTTGGCCTACTCCTACAATGAGCAGTTCTTC,CASSETGLAYSYNEQFF
TRBJ1-2,TRBV12-3/TRBV12-4,NA,many,TGTGCCAGCAGTTCTCCTGCGACAGCGCTCTATGGCTACACCTTC,CASSSPATALYGYTF
TRBJ2-3,TRBV5-1,NA,many,TGCGCCAGCAGCTTTTCGACACCCATGACGGATACGCAGTATTTT,CASSFSTPMTDTQYF
TRBJ2-1,TRBV9,TRBD2,NA,TGTGCCAGCAGCGTATGGGCTAGCGGGGGGGATGCTCAGTTCTTC,CASSVWASGGDAQFF
TRBJ2-2,TRBV7-4,NA,few,TGTGCCAGCAGCTTAACTAGCCTTCCGGGGGAGCTGTTTTTT,CASSLTSLPGELFF
TRBJ2-3,TRBV4-2,TRBD2,NA,TGTGCCAGCAGCCTAGGGACTAGCGGGGCGGATTTGTCAGATACGCAGTATTTT,CASSLGTSGADLSDTQYF
TRBJ2-3,TRBV10-3,TRBD2,NA,TGTGCCATCAGTGGACTAGCGGGGACCGCTAGGAGCACAGATACGCAGTATTTT,CAISGLAGTARSTDTQYF
TRBJ2-1,TRBV7-9,TRBD1,NA,TGTGCCAGCAGGAAGACAGGGTCGGGCAATGAGCAGTTCTTC,CASRKTGSGNEQFF
TRBJ1-4,TRBV12-3/TRBV12-4,NA,many,TGTGCCAGCAGTTTGGAGGTTGGGCGAAAACTGTTTTTT,CASSLEVGRKLFF
TRBJ1-2,TRBV28,TRBD1,few,TGTGCCAGCAGTGTTCCGGACAGGGGTTATGGCTACACCTTC,CASSVPDRGYGYTF
TRBJ2-1,TRBV11-2,TRBD1,few,TGTGCCAGCAGCTTAGTCGCACAGGGGCTCGATGAGCAGTTCTTC,CASSLVAQGLDEQFF
TRBJ1-2,TRBV12-3/TRBV12-4,NA,NA,TGTGCCAGCACCCCGCGCGGGAACTATGGCTACACCTTC,CASTPRGNYGYTF
TRBJ1-2,TRBV29-1,NA,once,TGCAGCGTTGACGTTGGCAGGGTCTATGGCTACACCTTC,CSVDVGRVYGYTF
TRBJ1-5,TRBV24-1,NA,NA,TGTGCCACCAGTGACGCGGGGACGTATCAGCCCCAGCATTTT,CATSDAGTYQPQHF
TRBJ1-6,TRBV7-9,NA,NA,TGTGCCAGCAGCTTCGGGACCCTTAATTCACCCCTCCACTTT,CASSFGTLNSPLHF
TRBJ2-2,TRBV20-1,TRBD1,few,TGCAGTGCGAGACCACTCGGGACAGCTGGGGAGCTGTTTTTT,CSARPLGTAGELFF
TRBJ1-5,TRBV7-2,NA,NA,TGTGCCAGCAGCTTCGGACAGTACAATCAGCCCCAGCATTTT,CASSFGQYNQPQHF
TRBJ2-1,TRBV7-8,TRBD2,few,TGTGCCAGCAGCCCAGCAGGCTTAGCGGGGACCTACAATGAGCAGTTCTTC,CASSPAGLAGTYNEQFF